The clone carrying this T cell receptor beta chain has a count of ten or more. The record originates from a study of T cells in Graves' hyperthyroidism and ophthalmopathy. As for the study in general: Staff took peripheral blood when the initial diagnosis was made, before any treatment began.

CDR1 is DFQATT, CDR2 SNEGSKA, per germline (reference sequence). This CDR3 comprises 11 residues. V was trimmed by 6 bases and J by 5 bases, leaving 10 bases between them. It was RNA transcripts that yielded the amplified TCR beta CDR3 regions. HTBI primers were used for first-round RT-PCR of the TCR CDR3. TCRdb ran MiXCR on the multiplex PCR reads and lists one entry per CDR3 protein. Among 270,000 or so distinct CDR3 sequences listed, approximately 16% were seen once. This TCR derives from a woman between 45 and 60 years old with Graves' hyperthyroidism that later progressed to Graves' ophthalmopathy. This rearrangement joins TRBV20-1 to TRBJ2-5; D gene ambiguous. The sequenced sample was blood. The CDR3 here is CSASFGETQYF. CDR3 coding DNA: TGCAGTGCGAGTTTCGGGGAGACCCAGTACTTC.